A single sample is the source of the 32 T cell receptor beta chains below, sequenced in a study of blood T cell repertoires in COVID-19. TCRdb's copy holds only in-frame clones and misses some; the assay was immunoSEQ multiplex PCR. This sample yields roughly 49,000 clones, of which 90% are seen a single time; roughly 9.8% belongs to the top ten. Sequencing was done on a sample of peripheral blood. The origin of the receptors is an elderly woman with acute or convalescent COVID-19.

CDR3 sequence reads: CAWSTGGGNNSPLHF. The DNA for the CDR3 is TGTGCCTGGAGTACGGGGGGGGGTAATAATTCACCCCTCCACTTT. This chain joins TRBV30 and TRBJ1-6, with D perhaps matching TRBD1 (5 bases). V dropped 2 bases and J dropped 5 bases, with 13 bases sitting between them. The CDR3 has 15 residues. Germline V gene sequence: CDR1 GTSNPN, CDR2 SVGIG (reference sequence).

This clone appeared once. The chain uses TRBV6-5 and TRBJ1-5, with a tentative D call TRBD1 (6 bases). The CDR3 has 12 residues. Germline values: CDR1 MNHEY, CDR2 SVGAGI. The ends were cut back, 7 bases at V and 16 bases at J, with 20 bases in the middle. CDR3: CASTVPGQYPHF. The CDR3 DNA sequence: TGTGCCAGCACCGTCCCGGGACAATATCCACATTTT.

The V call is TRBV5-1, the J call TRBJ1-1; D remains unclear. The germline V gene has CDR1 SGHRS and CDR2 YFSETQ. The ends were cut back, 5 bases at V and 1 base at J, with 12 bases in the middle. The CDR3 contains 14 residues. DNA of the CDR3: TGCGCCAGCAGTTTGATCTCGGGGAACACTGAAGCTTTCTTT. Protein: CASSLISGNTEAFF.

The gene calls are TRBV3-1 (or the pseudogene TRBV3-2) and TRBJ2-5; maybe TRBD2 (5 bases). Germline values: CDR1 LGHDT, CDR2 YNNKEL (reference sequence). CDR3 length: 13 residues. V was shortened by 6 bases and J by 1 base, with 9 bases between the two germline ends. Here the CDR3 reads CASRGESQETQYF. The CDR3 DNA reads as TGTGCCAGCAGGGGAGAGTCCCAAGAGACCCAGTACTTC.

In its sample, this clone was seen once. The V gene is TRBV7-2, the J gene TRBJ2-5, with 7 bases that match TRBD1. Germline V gene sequence: CDR1 SGHTA, CDR2 FQGNSA. This CDR3 contains 14 residues. V was clipped by 7 bases and J by 7 bases; unmatched bases: 12. The chain's CDR3 is CASISQGGLGTQYF. CDR3 DNA: TGTGCCAGCATCTCCCAAGGGGGCTTGGGGACCCAGTACTTC.

The chain employs TRBV6-1 and TRBJ1-2; perhaps TRBD1 as D (6 bases). The CDR3 has 13 amino acids. Germline CDR1 reads MNHNS; CDR2 reads SASEGT. With 6 bases removed from V and 4 bases from J, the gap between germline ends came to 12 bases. CDR3 nucleotide sequence: TGTGCCAGCAGCAAGACAGGTGTCTATGGCTACACCTTC. Translating gives CASSKTGVYGYTF.

V and J are TRBV3-1 (or the pseudogene TRBV3-2) and TRBJ2-7; 11 bases align to TRBD1. The CDR3 runs to 15 residues. With V trimmed by 1 base and J by 4 bases, 3 bases remained unmatched. Germline CDR1 LGHDT, CDR2 YNNKEL (reference sequence). The CDR3 sequence is CASSQGTGGFYEQYF. In DNA, the CDR3 is TGTGCCAGCAGCCAAGGGACAGGGGGCTTTTACGAGCAGTACTTC.

This chain joins TRBV4-3 and TRBJ2-3, with a weak D call TRBD2 (5 bases). This CDR3 is built from 15 residues. The germline V gene has CDR1 LGHNA and CDR2 YSLEER. V was trimmed by 4 bases and J by 4 bases, leaving 15 bases between them. The CDR3 protein is CASSLTRGQADTQYF. The CDR3 bases are TGCGCCAGCAGCCTTACCAGAGGGCAGGCAGATACGCAGTATTTT.

This chain uses TRBV6-2 or TRBV6-3 with TRBJ1-3, with 7 bases matching TRBD1. The CDR3 spans 13 residues. Germline-derived CDR1 and CDR2 are MNHEY and SVGEGT. The V and J ends lost 5 bases and 4 bases, in that order; junction bases with no gene match: 2. CDR3 sequence reads: CASSRDRGNTIYF. The CDR3, as DNA: TGTGCCAGCAGTCGGGACAGAGGAAACACCATATATTTT.

J is TRBJ1-5 and V is TRBV5-6; unclear D gene. The V end lost 0 bases, the J end lost 7 bases, and 11 bases lay between the germline ends. The CDR3 spans 14 residues. CDR1 and CDR2 (germline): SGHDT, YYEEEE. The CDR3 DNA sequence: TGTGCCAGCAGCTTGGGTAACTCGGGGCAGCCCCAGCATTTT. This encodes CASSLGNSGQPQHF. Complete variable domain (other parts from reference TRBV5-6 and TRBJ1-5): DAGVTQSPTHLIKTRGQQVTLRCSPKSGHDTVSWYQQALGQGPQFIFQYYEEEERQRGNFPDRFSGHQFPNYSSELNVNALLLGDSALYLCASSLGNSGQPQHFGDGTRLSIL.

The chain joins TRBV6-2 or TRBV6-3 to TRBJ1-3; D ambiguous. Trimming left V 6 bases short and J 3 bases short, with 6 bases between. The CDR3 is 12 amino acids. Germline lookup yields CDR1 MNHEY and CDR2 SVGEGT. CDR3 loop: CASSSFGNTIYF. CDR3 sequence (DNA): TGTGCCAGCAGCTCTTTTGGAAACACCATATATTTT.

This clone came up a few times. The rearrangement links TRBV6-1 to TRBJ2-3; 12 nucleotides agree with TRBD2. This CDR3 region has 17 residues. V lost 0 bases and J lost 6; bases outside the gene matches: 7. CDR1 is MNHNS and CDR2 is SASEGT in the germline V gene. The CDR3 loop is CASSEARASGRADTQYF. CDR3 bases: TGTGCCAGCAGTGAAGCGCGGGCTAGCGGGAGGGCGGATACGCAGTATTTT.

This clone has more than one count but fewer than ten. Here the CDR3 DNA reads TGTGCCAGCAGTACCTCGGGTGGGAGCTACGAGCAGTACTTC. The encoded protein is CASSTSGGSYEQYF. The chain recombines TRBV6-2 or TRBV6-3 with TRBJ2-7, with D possibly matching TRBD2 (5 bases). The CDR3 consists of 14 residues. The V and J ends lost 5 bases and 3 bases respectively, with 14 bases between them. The germline CDR1 and CDR2 sequences are MNHEY and SVGEGT.

The chain recombines TRBV10-1 with TRBJ1-3, with D possibly TRBD1 on 6 matching bases. Trimming shortened V by 2 bases and J by 0 bases, and 8 bases separated the two germline ends. In germline, CDR1 is WNHNN, CDR2 SYGVQD (reference sequence). CDR3 length: 15 residues. The CDR3 DNA is TGCGCCAGCAGTGAGGGGGACACCTCTGGAAACACCATATATTTT. Its protein product is CASSEGDTSGNTIYF.

The DNA of the CDR3 is TGCGCCAGCAGCCAAGCAGAAACCTACAATGAGCAGTTCTTC. Amino acid sequence: CASSQAETYNEQFF. The chain is built from TRBV4-1 and TRBJ2-1, with D unresolved. Deletions cut 1 base from V and 2 bases from J, with 6 bases between. Germline V gene sequence: CDR1 MGHRA, CDR2 YSYEKL. The CDR3 is 14 amino acids.

V is TRBV6-2 or TRBV6-3 and J is TRBJ1-2; TRBD1 might be the D (6 bases). Trimming stripped 2 bases from V and 8 bases from J, with 21 bases between. The CDR3 is 16 amino acids. The germline gives CDR1 MNHEY, CDR2 SVGEGT. The CDR3: CASSYTMTGSLGGYTF. DNA of the CDR3: TGTGCCAGCAGTTACACAATGACAGGTTCCTTGGGCGGCTACACCTTC.

The rearrangement joins TRBV3-1 (or the pseudogene TRBV3-2) to TRBJ1-1; D unresolved. The CDR3 extends over 15 amino acids. The V end was cut by 2 bases, the J end by 5 bases, with 15 bases between. Per the germline V gene, CDR1 is LGHDT and CDR2 is YNNKEL (reference sequence). The CDR3 region is CASSQPGLWETEAFF. The CDR3 DNA is TGTGCCAGCAGCCAACCGGGCCTCTGGGAGACTGAAGCTTTCTTT.

The chain is built from TRBV5-1 and TRBJ2-1; 12 nucleotides line up with TRBD2. The germline V gene encodes CDR1 SGHRS and CDR2 YFSETQ. J gave up 0 bases and V 2 bases, and 9 bases lay outside the gene matches. This CDR3 is 19 amino acids long. Here the CDR3 reads CASSFEGLAGYSSYNEQFF. CDR3 sequence (DNA): TGCGCCAGCAGCTTTGAGGGACTAGCGGGCTACAGCTCCTACAATGAGCAGTTCTTC.

The chain couples TRBV7-3 to TRBJ2-7; D may be TRBD1 (5 bases). Trimming pared 5 bases from V and 3 bases from J, leaving 14 bases between. In germline, CDR1 is SGHTA, CDR2 FQGTGA. This CDR3 has 14 amino acids. This chain's CDR3 is CASSLPTVSYEQYF. The CDR3 DNA reads TGTGCCAGCAGCCTACCGACAGTAAGCTACGAGCAGTACTTC.

The V gene is TRBV19, the J gene TRBJ1-5, with 9 nucleotides matching TRBD1. V dropped 1 base and J dropped 1; count of bases not matched to a gene: 5. The CDR3 totals 17 residues. CDR1 is LNHDA and CDR2 is SQIVND in the germline V gene (reference sequence). The CDR3 protein is CASSIAGQGYSNQPQHF. CDR3 sequence (DNA): TGTGCCAGTAGTATAGCGGGACAGGGTTACAGCAATCAGCCCCAGCATTTT.

The chain has TRBV20-1 and TRBJ1-5; possibly TRBD1 for D (5 bases). CDR1 DFQATT and CDR2 SNEGSKA come from the germline V gene (reference sequence). CDR3 length equals 12 residues. The V end lost 3 bases, the J end lost 5 bases, and 8 bases lay between the germline ends. In DNA form, the CDR3 reads TGCAGTGCTAGTCCGGGGGATCAGCCCCAGCATTTT. The encoded protein is CSASPGDQPQHF.

The J gene is TRBJ2-5, the V gene TRBV10-3; TRBD2 matches 8 bases. The V gene's germline CDR1 is ENHRY and CDR2 SYGVKD. Unmatched junction bases numbered 4, after V lost 0 bases and J lost 1 base. The CDR3 has 16 amino acids. The CDR3 sequence is CAISESPGGIQETQYF. CDR3 DNA sequence: TGTGCCATCAGTGAGTCACCGGGAGGGATCCAAGAGACCCAGTACTTC.

This clone was observed a handful of times. The chain links TRBV5-4 to TRBJ2-5, with 8 bases matching TRBD1. Germline V gene lookup returns CDR1 SGHNT and CDR2 YYREEE (reference sequence). The CDR3 runs 15 residues. The ends lost 2 bases at V and 5 bases at J; junction bases unmatched: 8. Here the CDR3 DNA reads TGTGCCAGCAGCTTTTTGGACAGGGTGGGTGAGACCCAGTACTTC. Protein sequence: CASSFLDRVGETQYF.

The chain uses TRBV9 and TRBJ2-1, with 14 bases that match TRBD2. This CDR3 spans 17 amino acids. Trimming cost V 0 bases and J 6 bases; bases outside gene matches: 5. CDR1 SGDLS and CDR2 YYNGEE come from the germline V gene. The CDR3 DNA follows: TGTGCCAGCAGCGTAGGGAGGGGACTAGCGGGAGTCAATGAGCAGTTCTTC. Translating it yields CASSVGRGLAGVNEQFF.

The chain has TRBV5-4 and TRBJ2-7; possibly TRBD1 for D (6 bases). The CDR3 is 14 amino acids. V shed 6 bases and J shed 2 bases, with 15 bases lying between them. The germline V gene has CDR1 SGHNT and CDR2 YYREEE (reference sequence). As DNA, the CDR3 is TGTGCCAGCAACGAACAGGGTGGGACCTACGAGCAGTACTTC. It yields the protein CASNEQGGTYEQYF.

The chain joins TRBV4-3 to TRBJ2-2, with 7 positions matching TRBD2. V dropped 4 bases and J dropped 0; count of bases not matched to a gene: 11. This CDR3 comprises 18 residues. Germline lookup yields CDR1 LGHNA and CDR2 YSLEER. CDR3 sequence: CASSPSLAGATNTGELFF. For the CDR3, the DNA is TGCGCCAGCAGCCCCTCTCTGGCGGGAGCCACGAACACCGGGGAGCTGTTTTTT.

This clone has just a few counts. The CDR3 nucleotides are TGCGCCAGCAGCCAAGATCCCCCAGGGGGAATAGTCTTGGGTGGCTACACCTTC. It encodes CASSQDPPGGIVLGGYTF. The rearrangement uses TRBV4-3 and TRBJ1-2, with TRBD1 matching over 7 bases. The J segment lost 7 bases and the V segment lost 0 bases, leaving 17 bases of the junction unmatched. CDR1 is LGHNA and CDR2 is YSLEER in the germline V gene. The CDR3 has 18 residues.

The chain carries TRBV29-1 and TRBJ2-3; TRBD1 might be the D (6 bases). V was pared by 6 bases and J by 2 bases, with 18 bases between. The CDR3 consists of 15 residues. Germline V gene sequence: CDR1 SQVTM, CDR2 ANQGSEA. In DNA, the CDR3 is TGCAGCGTCGGTAAGCCAGGGGTTGCCACAGATACGCAGTATTTT. Encoded protein: CSVGKPGVATDTQYF.

This chain joins TRBV2 and TRBJ2-7; 8 bases are shared with TRBD2. CDR3 size: 15 residues. The ends lost 3 bases at V and 3 bases at J; junction bases unmatched: 7. Germline loops: CDR1 SNHLY, CDR2 FYNNEI. CDR3 sequence: CASSEASGLGYEQYF. The CDR3 bases are TGTGCCAGCAGTGAGGCTAGCGGGCTGGGCTACGAGCAGTACTTC.

This chain connects TRBV2 to TRBJ2-1, with D possibly being TRBD1 (6 bases). Germline V gene lookup returns CDR1 SNHLY and CDR2 FYNNEI. Trimming pared 6 bases from V and 1 base from J, leaving 19 bases between. This CDR3 has 17 residues. The CDR3 reads CASRPQGPLGSYNEQFF. As DNA, the CDR3 is TGTGCCAGCAGACCCCAGGGGCCACTGGGGTCCTACAATGAGCAGTTCTTC. Together with reference TRBV2 and TRBJ2-1, the CDR3 gives the full variable domain: EPEVTQTPSHQVTQMGQEVILRCVPISNHLYFYWYRQILGQKVEFLVSFYNNEISEKSEIFDDQFSVERPDGSNFTLKIRSTKLEDSAMYFCASRPQGPLGSYNEQFFGPGTRLTVL.

The chain uses TRBV19 and TRBJ1-3, with TRBD1 matching 8 bases. Germline CDR1 LNHDA, CDR2 SQIVND (reference sequence). The CDR3 extends over 17 amino acids. Losses at the gene ends were 4 bases for V and 1 base for J; bases not matched to a gene: 9. In DNA form, the CDR3 reads TGTGCCAGTAGTACCAGGACAGGGCGGTTATCTGGAAACACCATATATTTT. It yields the protein CASSTRTGRLSGNTIYF.

This chain links TRBV3-1 (or the pseudogene TRBV3-2) with TRBJ2-7; D is unresolved. Germline V gives CDR1 LGHDT, CDR2 YNNKEL (reference sequence). This CDR3 contains 13 residues. V lost 1 base and J lost 6, with 10 bases in between. The CDR3 DNA reads TGTGCCAGCAGCCAAGCCACCTACGGCGAGCAGTACTTC. This encodes CASSQATYGEQYF.